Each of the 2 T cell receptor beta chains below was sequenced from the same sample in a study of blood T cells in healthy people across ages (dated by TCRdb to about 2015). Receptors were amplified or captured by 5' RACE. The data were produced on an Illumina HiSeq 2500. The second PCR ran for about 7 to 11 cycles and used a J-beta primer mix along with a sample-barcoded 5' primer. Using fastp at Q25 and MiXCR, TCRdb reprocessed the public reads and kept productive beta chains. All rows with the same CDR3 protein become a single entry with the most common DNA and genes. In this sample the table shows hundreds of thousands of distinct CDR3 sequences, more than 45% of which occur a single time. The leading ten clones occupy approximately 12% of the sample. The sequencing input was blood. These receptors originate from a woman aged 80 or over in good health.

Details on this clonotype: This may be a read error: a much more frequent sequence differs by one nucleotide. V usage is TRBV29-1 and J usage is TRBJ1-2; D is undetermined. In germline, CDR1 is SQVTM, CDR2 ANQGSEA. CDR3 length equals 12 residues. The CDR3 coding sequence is TGCAGCGTTGAGTTCGGCAGTTATGACTACACCTTC. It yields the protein CSVEFGSYDYTF.

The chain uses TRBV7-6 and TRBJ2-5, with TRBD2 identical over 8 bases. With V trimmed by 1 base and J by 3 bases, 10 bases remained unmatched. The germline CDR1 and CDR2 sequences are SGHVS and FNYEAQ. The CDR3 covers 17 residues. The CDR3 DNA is TGTGCCAGCAGCTTAGTGCCGGATAGCGGGGCAAAAGAGACCCAGTACTTC. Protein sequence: CASSLVPDSGAKETQYF.